The next 29 T cell receptor beta chains were all read from a single sample in a study of blood T cell repertoires in COVID-19. The repertoire was sequenced with immunoSEQ multiplex PCR; TCRdb's copy has only in-frame clones and lacks some. The table has more than 110,000 clones, around 79% seen once; the top ten hold roughly 3.4%. Sequencing used peripheral blood. These receptors were taken from a man aged 55 to 70 with acute or convalescent COVID-19.

A single count supports this clone. V and J are TRBV4-1 and TRBJ1-4; 7 bases line up with TRBD1. V lost 6 bases to trimming and J lost 8 bases; unmatched junction nucleotides: 12. Germline CDR1 MGHRA, CDR2 YSYEKL. This CDR3 comprises 15 residues. CDR3 sequence: CASRPTDRVDEKLFF. Written as DNA, the CDR3 is TGCGCCAGCAGACCGACCGACAGGGTTGACGAAAAACTGTTTTTT.

V and J are TRBV4-1 and TRBJ1-5; D unresolved. The germline V gene encodes CDR1 MGHRA and CDR2 YSYEKL. V was clipped by 4 bases and J by 0 bases, with 16 bases between them. There are 17 residues in the CDR3. Here the CDR3 DNA reads TGCGCCAGCAGCCCTATTGGGCAGCCACCTAGCAATCAGCCCCAGCATTTT. Amino acids: CASSPIGQPPSNQPQHF.

This rearrangement joins TRBV9 to TRBJ1-1; D remains unclear. The CDR3 sequence is 13 residues long. The V end was cut by 4 bases, the J end by 2 bases, with 9 bases between. From germline, CDR1 is SGDLS and CDR2 YYNGEE. The CDR3 DNA follows: TGTGCCAGCAGCCTTAAATTTAACACTGAAGCTTTCTTT. Translating it yields CASSLKFNTEAFF.

The CDR3, as DNA: TGTGCCACCCTTGACAGGGACCGGAGCACAGATACGCAGTATTTT. Protein: CATLDRDRSTDTQYF. This chain links TRBV15 with TRBJ2-3, with 7 positions matching TRBD1. The germline V gene has CDR1 LNHNV and CDR2 YYDKDF (reference sequence). CDR3 length: 15 residues. Unmatched junction bases numbered 8, after V lost 8 bases and J lost 0 bases.

The chain recombines TRBV7-2 with TRBJ2-2; no clear D gene. Germline V gene lookup returns CDR1 SGHTA and CDR2 FQGNSA. V was pared by 0 bases and J by 7 bases, with 9 bases between. The CDR3 totals 14 residues. The CDR3 region has the DNA TGTGCCAGCAGCTTAGCGCCCGCCTACGGGGAGCTGTTTTTT. Translating gives CASSLAPAYGELFF.

This clone came up many times. V is TRBV6-5 and J is TRBJ1-5; D unresolved. Germline assignment: CDR1 MNHEY and CDR2 SVGAGI. This CDR3 is built from 14 residues. V shed 5 bases and J shed 3 bases, with 11 bases lying between them. The CDR3 DNA follows: TGTGCCAGCAGTCTTGTCCCAGACAATCAGCCCCAGCATTTT. Amino acid sequence: CASSLVPDNQPQHF.

This rearrangement joins TRBV6-1 to TRBJ2-3, with 15 bases aligning to TRBD2. The CDR3 runs 16 residues. Germline CDR1 MNHNS, CDR2 SASEGT. V dropped 4 bases and J dropped 3; count of bases not matched to a gene: 2. The CDR3 DNA reads TGTGCCAGCAGTGGAGGGACTAGCGGGAGGACAGATACGCAGTATTTT. Protein sequence: CASSGGTSGRTDTQYF.

V gene TRBV29-1 combines with J gene TRBJ2-7, with 8 bases aligning to TRBD1. Trimming removed 1 base from V and 3 bases from J; junction bases left unmatched: 8. The germline CDR1 and CDR2 sequences are SQVTM and ANQGSEA. This CDR3 spans 15 amino acids. CDR3 coding DNA: TGCAGCGTTGAAGTAACCGGGACAGGCCTCTACGAGCAGTACTTC. This codes for CSVEVTGTGLYEQYF.

The chain has TRBV24-1 and TRBJ1-4, with 7 bases matching TRBD1. Germline-derived CDR1 and CDR2 are KGHDR and SFDVKD. V lost 4 bases, J lost 8 bases, and 9 bases stayed unmatched. This CDR3 contains 15 residues. The CDR3 spells CATSDSGTVREKLFF. In DNA form, the CDR3 reads TGTGCCACCAGTGACTCCGGGACAGTAAGGGAAAAACTGTTTTTT.

The chain recombines TRBV24-1 with TRBJ1-2; D is perhaps TRBD1 (6 bases). The CDR3 extends over 14 amino acids. Trimming removed 4 bases at V and 5 bases at J, with 13 bases between. The germline V gene has CDR1 KGHDR and CDR2 SFDVKD. The DNA of the CDR3 is TGTGCCACCAGTGACTCAGGGGAGGGTTATGGCTACACCTTC. Translating it yields CATSDSGEGYGYTF.

The chain carries TRBV7-9 and TRBJ2-7; D may be TRBD2 (6 bases). The CDR3 is 13 residues long. V was shortened by 8 bases and J by 2 bases, with 13 bases between the two germline ends. Per germline, CDR1 SEHNR and CDR2 FQNEAQ (reference sequence). This CDR3 reads CASGGYTAYEQYF. For the CDR3, the DNA is TGTGCCAGCGGGGGGTACACGGCCTACGAGCAGTACTTC.

The rearrangement links TRBV7-3 to TRBJ2-1; maybe TRBD2 (5 bases). The V gene lost 1 base and the J gene lost 5 bases, with 6 bases spanning the gap. The CDR3 sequence is 13 residues long. Germline CDR1 is SGHTA and CDR2 is FQGTGA. The CDR3 region is CASSLRGDNEQFF. As DNA, the CDR3 is TGTGCCAGCAGCTTAAGGGGAGACAATGAGCAGTTCTTC.

V usage is TRBV30 and J usage is TRBJ1-1, with D possibly matching TRBD1 (6 bases). V lost 4 bases and J lost 1, with 13 bases in between. CDR1 GTSNPN and CDR2 SVGIG come from the germline V gene (reference sequence). This CDR3 is 14 amino acids long. Here the CDR3 reads CAWKFRGQNTEAFF. CDR3 in DNA: TGTGCCTGGAAATTCAGGGGACAGAACACTGAAGCTTTCTTT.

The chain carries TRBV6-4 and TRBJ1-6; no clear D. Germline-derived CDR1 and CDR2 are MRHNA and SNTAGT. Trimming took 7 bases from V and 7 from J, leaving 14 bases between them. This CDR3 spans 14 amino acids. This CDR3 is CASTPNPGNSPLHF. The CDR3 coding sequence is TGTGCCAGCACCCCGAACCCGGGGAATTCACCCCTCCACTTT.

The V and J genes are TRBV24-1 and TRBJ2-3; D unresolved. Germline V gives CDR1 KGHDR, CDR2 SFDVKD. The CDR3 covers 11 residues. Between the trimmed V and J ends, which lost 12 bases and 4 bases, there was a span of 10 bases. This chain's CDR3 is CALRLADTQYF. The CDR3 bases are TGTGCCCTTAGGCTAGCAGATACGCAGTATTTT.

The chain links TRBV28 to TRBJ1-5, with TRBD1 identical over 9 bases. Trimming took 9 bases from V and 8 from J; bases not matched to a gene: 5. CDR3 length: 12 residues. Per germline, CDR1 MDHEN and CDR2 SYDVKM. CDR3 coding DNA: TGTGCCAGTAGACAGGGGGGAAAGCCCCAGCATTTT. Residues: CASRQGGKPQHF.

The J gene is TRBJ2-7, the V gene TRBV7-6; tentative D call: TRBD2 (5 bases). Deletions cut 4 bases from V and 6 bases from J, with 16 bases between. The CDR3 has 14 residues. Germline V gives CDR1 SGHVS, CDR2 FNYEAQ. The CDR3 protein is CASSSLARSGEQYF. Written as DNA, the CDR3 is TGTGCCAGCAGCTCTCTCGCTCGGAGCGGCGAGCAGTACTTC.

This chain links TRBV4-3 with TRBJ2-3, with D unclear. Germline V lookup: CDR1 LGHNA, CDR2 YSLEER. The CDR3 loop spans 14 amino acids. Trimming left V 2 bases short and J 0 bases short, with 6 bases between. CDR3 residues: CASSQSTSTDTQYF. The CDR3 DNA is TGCGCCAGCAGCCAATCCACTAGCACAGATACGCAGTATTTT.

This clone turned up a few times. V is TRBV9 and J is TRBJ1-4; a weak D match, TRBD1 (5 bases). Trimming removed 0 bases at V and 4 bases at J, with 16 bases between. Germline values: CDR1 SGDLS, CDR2 YYNGEE. CDR3 size: 17 residues. In DNA form, the CDR3 reads TGTGCCAGCAGCGTAGGAGGACTAGGAAGGGGTAATGAAAAACTGTTTTTT. Translating it yields CASSVGGLGRGNEKLFF.

The chain links TRBV7-2 to TRBJ2-2, with D maybe TRBD1 (5 bases). This CDR3 is 13 amino acids long. Trimming pared 5 bases from V and 6 bases from J, leaving 10 bases between. Germline CDR1 reads SGHTA; CDR2 reads FQGNSA. The CDR3 is CASSRDSSGELFF. CDR3 sequence (DNA): TGTGCCAGCAGCCGAGACAGCTCCGGGGAGCTGTTTTTT.

A remark on this clone: The germline gene is not matched at one end of the junction; a read error may be the cause. The chain recombines TRBV5-1 with TRBJ2-1, with 9 positions matching TRBD1. Germline CDR1 SGHRS, CDR2 YFSETQ. There are 14 residues in the CDR3. This CDR3 is CASSLDRGDNEQFF. DNA for the CDR3: TGCGCCAGCAGTTTGGACAGGGGCGACAATGAGCAGTTCTTC.

The CDR3 nucleotides read TGTGCCAGCAGTCAGGACGGACTCAGGGGTGAAAAACTGTTTTTT. The encoded protein is CASSQDGLRGEKLFF. The gene calls are TRBV2 and TRBJ1-4, with a tentative D call TRBD1 (6 bases). Germline-derived CDR1 and CDR2 are SNHLY and FYNNEI. The CDR3 totals 15 residues. V was trimmed by 5 bases and J by 7 bases, leaving 17 bases between them.

This chain uses TRBV7-2 with TRBJ1-5; perhaps TRBD1 as D (5 bases). This CDR3 is 14 amino acids long. Germline CDR1 is SGHTA and CDR2 is FQGNSA. V was cut by 5 bases and J by 5 bases, with 13 bases left in between. The CDR3: CASSPAGGDQPQHF. CDR3 coding DNA: TGTGCCAGCAGCCCCGCTGGGGGGGATCAGCCCCAGCATTTT.

The chain links TRBV5-1 to TRBJ2-1, with D maybe TRBD1 (5 bases). The CDR3 is made up of 13 amino acids. Deletions cut 4 bases from V and 5 bases from J, with 10 bases between. Germline values: CDR1 SGHRS, CDR2 YFSETQ. CDR3 protein: CASSTQVDNEQFF. The CDR3 nucleotides are TGCGCCAGCAGCACACAGGTGGACAATGAGCAGTTCTTC.

The chain couples TRBV4-3 to TRBJ1-4; D not resolved. Trimming left V 1 base short and J 7 bases short, with 16 bases between. In germline, CDR1 is LGHNA, CDR2 YSLEER. The CDR3 length is 16 residues. CDR3 sequence reads: CASSQGPPAVSEKLFF. In DNA, the CDR3 is TGCGCCAGCAGCCAAGGGCCCCCGGCGGTGAGTGAAAAACTGTTTTTT.

The chain combines TRBV15 with TRBJ2-5; D might be TRBD1 (5 bases). Per the germline V gene, CDR1 is LNHNV and CDR2 is YYDKDF (reference sequence). The CDR3 length is 14 residues. V lost 7 bases, J lost 7 bases, and 19 bases lay in between. CDR3 region: CATMGSRDPGTQYF. CDR3 sequence (DNA): TGTGCCACCATGGGGTCCAGGGATCCGGGGACCCAGTACTTC.

The chain recombines TRBV5-5 with TRBJ2-7, with 9 bases fitting TRBD1. This CDR3 has 15 residues. Looked up from germline, CDR1 is SGHKS and CDR2 is YYEKEE (reference sequence). V was clipped by 0 bases and J by 1 base; unmatched bases: 2. In DNA, the CDR3 is TGTGCCAGCAGCTTGGGGACAGGGGTTTCCTACGAGCAGTACTTC. Encoded protein: CASSLGTGVSYEQYF.

In its sample, this clone was seen once. V gene TRBV7-2 combines with J gene TRBJ2-1, with 14 bases fitting TRBD2. V dropped 4 bases and J dropped 1; count of bases not matched to a gene: 9. The germline V gene encodes CDR1 SGHTA and CDR2 FQGNSA. This CDR3 region has 19 residues. The CDR3 loop is CASSSRLAGGPLSYNEQFF. CDR3 bases: TGTGCCAGCAGCTCCCGACTAGCGGGAGGGCCCCTTTCCTACAATGAGCAGTTCTTC.

The chain is built from TRBV7-9 and TRBJ2-1, with 10 positions matching TRBD2. The CDR3 loop spans 16 amino acids. CDR1 is SEHNR, CDR2 FQNEAQ, per germline (reference sequence). Unmatched junction bases numbered 8, after V lost 5 bases and J lost 4 bases. The CDR3 loop reads CASSPPPSGRYNEQFF. The DNA of the CDR3 is TGTGCCAGCAGCCCCCCCCCTAGCGGGAGATACAATGAGCAGTTCTTC.